The rows below give T cell receptor beta chains drawn from one sample of a study of T cell responses to AZD1222 COVID-19 vaccine. Using immunoSEQ multiplex PCR, the repertoire was profiled, and TCRdb retains in-frame clones only, with some absent. The sample yields some 150,000 clones, 80% to 90% seen once. The sequencing used peripheral blood, collected after recovery from COVID-19. Receptors were obtained from an adult who had recovered from COVID-19. Both conserved end residues are part of each CDR3. A D gene is named only where the DNA matches it firmly. Clone size, where shown, is once, few, many, or a class for clones that have expanded.

d_call: NA; clone_size: NA; v_call: TRBV19; j_call: TRBJ2-3; cdr3_nt: TGTGCCAGTAGTATCCTTCTAAGCACAGATACGCAGTATTTT; cdr3_aa: CASSILLSTDTQYF
d_call: NA; clone_size: NA; v_call: TRBV15; j_call: TRBJ2-1; cdr3_nt: TGTGCCACCAGCAGAGCTTCCCATTACAATGAGCAGTTCTTC; cdr3_aa: CATSRASHYNEQFF
d_call: NA; clone_size: NA; v_call: TRBV5-1; j_call: TRBJ1-1; cdr3_nt: TGCGCCAGCAGCCCGTTAGGGGCGGGGAGCACTGAAGCTTTCTTT; cdr3_aa: CASSPLGAGSTEAFF
d_call: TRBD1; clone_size: NA; v_call: TRBV5-4; j_call: TRBJ2-3; cdr3_nt: TGTGCCAGCAGCTTGGTGACAGGGGGTGGGGACGACATCACAGATACGCAGTATTTT; cdr3_aa: CASSLVTGGGDDITDTQYF
d_call: NA; clone_size: NA; v_call: TRBV6-5; j_call: TRBJ1-1; cdr3_nt: TGTGCCAGCAGCCCCGGGAGAAACACTGAAGCTTTCTTT; cdr3_aa: CASSPGRNTEAFF
d_call: TRBD2; clone_size: NA; v_call: TRBV2; j_call: TRBJ2-3; cdr3_nt: TGTGCCAGCAGAGCCCTTAGCGGGAGTGGCACAGATACGCAGTATTTT; cdr3_aa: CASRALSGSGTDTQYF
d_call: TRBD2; clone_size: NA; v_call: TRBV7-2; j_call: TRBJ2-4; cdr3_nt: TGTGCCAGCAGCTTATTGGTAGCGGGGGGGGATTTAGCCAAAAACATTCAGTACTTC; cdr3_aa: CASSLLVAGGDLAKNIQYF
d_call: TRBD1; clone_size: NA; v_call: TRBV7-3; j_call: TRBJ1-1; cdr3_nt: TGTGCCAGCAGCAAATCCGGGACAGGGGCTGCAGACACTGAAGCTTTCTTT; cdr3_aa: CASSKSGTGAADTEAFF
d_call: TRBD2; clone_size: NA; v_call: TRBV5-1; j_call: TRBJ2-7; cdr3_nt: TGCGCCAGCAGCCACCTAGGGGCGGGAGAGGTCTACGAGCAGTACTTC; cdr3_aa: CASSHLGAGEVYEQYF
d_call: NA; clone_size: NA; v_call: TRBV27; j_call: TRBJ2-5; cdr3_nt: TGTGCCAGCAGTTTACAGTGGGAGCGGGAGACCCAGTACTTC; cdr3_aa: CASSLQWERETQYF
d_call: NA; clone_size: NA; v_call: TRBV5-1; j_call: TRBJ1-6; cdr3_nt: TGCGCCAGCAGCTTGGGGCAGGGAGCCGGTCGGAATTCACCCCTCCACTTT; cdr3_aa: CASSLGQGAGRNSPLHF
d_call: TRBD2; clone_size: NA; v_call: TRBV29-1; j_call: TRBJ2-7; cdr3_nt: TGCAGCGTTGAAGAGACAGCGGGAGGACGCTACGAGCAGTACTTC; cdr3_aa: CSVEETAGGRYEQYF
d_call: NA; clone_size: NA; v_call: TRBV18; j_call: TRBJ2-7; cdr3_nt: TGTGCCAGCTCACCAACAGTGCGCCACGAGCAGTACTTC; cdr3_aa: CASSPTVRHEQYF
d_call: NA; clone_size: NA; v_call: TRBV12-3/TRBV12-4; j_call: TRBJ1-1; cdr3_nt: TGTGCCAGCACCCGACTCACTGAAGCTTTCTTT; cdr3_aa: CASTRLTEAFF
d_call: NA; clone_size: few; v_call: TRBV2; j_call: TRBJ2-2; cdr3_nt: TGTGCCAGCACGCAGGGCAGAGGGACCGGGGAGCTGTTTTTT; cdr3_aa: CASTQGRGTGELFF
d_call: NA; clone_size: NA; v_call: TRBV29-1; j_call: TRBJ1-2; cdr3_nt: TGCAGCGTTGGGGAGGGCGGGGGCTATGGCTACACCTTC; cdr3_aa: CSVGEGGGYGYTF